Listed below are T cell receptor beta chains from one sample, sequenced in a study of T-cell memory formation after mild COVID-19. TCRdb processed the 5' RACE reads anew with MiXCR; each CDR3 protein has one entry. Among approximately 190,000 distinct CDR3 sequences listed, roughly 18% were seen once. Sequencing was carried out using PBMCs or a T cell subset sorted from them (not recorded which). The receptors were gathered from an adult woman who had mild COVID-19 (a few samples of this study predate the infection). Cell type and time point are not known. CDR3s include the opening cysteine and the closing phenylalanine or tryptophan. A D gene is named only where the DNA matches it firmly. Clone size is given for some rows only: seen once, a few or many times, or a class if the clone is expanded.

TRBV11-2	few	-	TRBJ1-1	TGTGCCAGCAGTCGCACGGGGGGGTACGACACTGAAGCTTTCTTT	CASSRTGGYDTEAFF
TRBV25-1	few	TRBD1	TRBJ1-4	TGTGCCAGCAGTGAATACGGGGGACAGAGGGATGAAAAACTGTTTTTT	CASSEYGGQRDEKLFF
TRBV5-1	few	-	TRBJ1-2	TGCGCCAGCAGCGATTGGGGAGGGGATGGCTACACCTTC	CASSDWGGDGYTF
TRBV12-3/TRBV12-4	many	-	TRBJ2-1	TGTGCCAGCAGGCACCTCCCGGTGGGTGAGCAGTTCTTC	CASRHLPVGEQFF
TRBV10-2	few	-	TRBJ1-3	TGCGCCAGCAGTGACAGGGGTGGAAACACCATATATTTT	CASSDRGGNTIYF
TRBV4-1	-	-	TRBJ1-1	TGCGCCAGCAGCCAAGGTGGGACACGGGCTTTCTTT	CASSQGGTRAFF
TRBV24-1	-	-	TRBJ2-3	TGTGCCACCAGTGATTCCACCTTCGGTCGGTCAGAAGATACGCAGTATTTT	CATSDSTFGRSEDTQYF
TRBV12-3/TRBV12-4	few	-	TRBJ1-1	TGTGCCAGCAGCCGAACAGGGCTTGAAGCTTTCTTT	CASSRTGLEAFF
TRBV20-1	many	TRBD1	TRBJ2-7	TGCAGTGCTAGTCCCATCCCGGGACAGGGGAGGCCCTACGAGCAGTACTTC	CSASPIPGQGRPYEQYF
TRBV7-3	-	TRBD1	TRBJ1-2	TGTGCCAGCAGCTTAAACCCGACAGGGGATGGCTACACCTTC	CASSLNPTGDGYTF
TRBV18	few	-	TRBJ1-1	TGTGCCAGCTCACCACTCGCAGGGGCGAACACTGAAGCTTTCTTT	CASSPLAGANTEAFF
TRBV4-1	few	TRBD1	TRBJ2-1	TGCGCCAGCAGCCAAGTTTTCCGGGACAGGGGTTCGAGGGATGAGCAGTTCTTC	CASSQVFRDRGSRDEQFF
TRBV20-1	-	-	TRBJ1-2	TGCAGTGCAAGACACGACAGTCCCAACTATGGCTACACCTTC	CSARHDSPNYGYTF
TRBV12-3/TRBV12-4	many	TRBD2	TRBJ2-5	TGTGCCAGCACCTTGGCCGGGGGGGAGACCCAGTACTTC	CASTLAGGETQYF
TRBV7-9	few	-	TRBJ1-5	TGTGCCAGCAGCTTAGTCCCCAGCGAACAGCCCCAGCATTTT	CASSLVPSEQPQHF
TRBV29-1	-	TRBD1	TRBJ1-2	TGCAGCGTTGACCCCACAGGGGCTGAGACTTGCTACACCTTC	CSVDPTGAETCYTF
TRBV5-1	many	-	TRBJ2-7	TGCGCCAGCCGGCGGACAGCCTCCTACGAGCAGTACTTC	CASRRTASYEQYF
TRBV25-1	-	-	TRBJ2-4	TGTGCCAGCAGCCTCCTCGAGGGCATTCAGTACTTC	CASSLLEGIQYF
TRBV7-2	few	TRBD1	TRBJ2-7	TGTGCCAACCCGACAGGGATCACCTACGAGCAGTACTTC	CANPTGITYEQYF
TRBV20-1	-	-	TRBJ1-2	TGCAGTGCTAGACTCGGTTCCAGTGGCTACACCTTC	CSARLGSSGYTF
TRBV27	few	-	TRBJ1-1	TGTGCCAGCAGTGGAGGCACTGAAGCTTTCTTT	CASSGGTEAFF
TRBV12-3/TRBV12-4	-	-	TRBJ2-3	TGTGCCAGCAGTTTGTTCTGGACAGATACGCAGTATTTT	CASSLFWTDTQYF
TRBV2	-	-	TRBJ1-1	TGTGCCAGCAGTTATGACAGGAGGACTGAAGCTTTCTTT	CASSYDRRTEAFF
TRBV5-6	few	-	TRBJ1-4	TGTGCCAGCAGCCCCGGACAGATTAATGAAAAACTGTTTTTT	CASSPGQINEKLFF
TRBV12-3/TRBV12-4	few	-	TRBJ2-3	TGTGCCAGCAGTCTCGCACGATTCACAGATACGCAGTATTTT	CASSLARFTDTQYF
TRBV11-2	-	-	TRBJ1-5	TGTGCCAGCAGCCGGACGCCGTATAGCAATCAGCCCCAGCATTTT	CASSRTPYSNQPQHF
TRBV25-1	few	TRBD1	TRBJ1-4	TGTGCCAGCAGGAACAGGGGGATTGAAAAACTGTTTTTT	CASRNRGIEKLFF
TRBV12-3/TRBV12-4	-	-	TRBJ2-5	TGTGCCAGCAGTTTAAAAGGATTTGCGGGAGAGACCCAGTACTTC	CASSLKGFAGETQYF
TRBV27	-	TRBD1	TRBJ1-2	TGTGCCAGCAAAACAGGGGATGGCAGTAACTATGGCTACACCTTC	CASKTGDGSNYGYTF
TRBV11-2	many	-	TRBJ2-2	TGTGCCAGCAGCCCATTGTTGGGGAACACCGGGGAGCTGTTTTTT	CASSPLLGNTGELFF
TRBV9	few	-	TRBJ2-7	TGTGCCAGCAGCGTAGAGGGAGTTCCCTACGAGCAGTACTTC	CASSVEGVPYEQYF
TRBV5-1	-	-	TRBJ1-2	TGCGCCAGCAGCACCGAACCGCCAGGGGCCTTGTATGGCTACACCTTC	CASSTEPPGALYGYTF
TRBV10-3	-	-	TRBJ2-7	TGTGCCATCAGTGAACCTGATAAGGTAGTAATTTACGAGCAGTACTTC	CAISEPDKVVIYEQYF
TRBV20-1	few	TRBD2	TRBJ2-7	TGCAGTGCTAGAGGAGCGGGGGCCCAACGACAATACGAGCAGTACTTC	CSARGAGAQRQYEQYF
TRBV3-1	few	-	TRBJ2-5	TGTGCCAGCAGCCCGACGACATTCAAGGAGACCCAGTACTTC	CASSPTTFKETQYF
TRBV5-1	few	TRBD2	TRBJ2-3	TGCGCCAGCAGCTTGGCGCGAGGGGGGTCTACTAGCGGGGCAAACACAGATACGCAGTATTTT	CASSLARGGSTSGANTDTQYF
TRBV4-3	-	TRBD1	TRBJ2-3	TGCGCCAGCAGCCAAGTGGGACAGTGGGGAATCACAGATACGCAGTATTTT	CASSQVGQWGITDTQYF
TRBV6-5	-	-	TRBJ1-1	TGTGCCAGCAGAGCCGGACTGACGACGGGTGAAGCTTTCTTT	CASRAGLTTGEAFF
TRBV20-1	few	-	TRBJ2-1	TGCAGTGCTAGAGCCGGGGTAGTGTCCTACAATGAGCAGTTCTTC	CSARAGVVSYNEQFF
TRBV4-2	many	TRBD2	TRBJ2-5	TGTGCCAGCAGCGTTAGCGGGGGGGCCGGTGAGACCCAGTACTTC	CASSVSGGAGETQYF
TRBV19	many	-	TRBJ2-2	TGTGCCAGTAATTCACTGGGGAACACCGGGGAGCTGTTTTTT	CASNSLGNTGELFF
TRBV7-2	few	-	TRBJ1-2	TGTGCCAGCAGCTTACAGGCGTCGTTCTATGGCTGCACCTTC	CASSLQASFYGCTF
TRBV24-1	few	-	TRBJ2-1	TGTGCCACCAGTGATAATAGTGGTTCCCACAATGAGCAGTTCTTC	CATSDNSGSHNEQFF
TRBV12-5	-	-	TRBJ2-7	TGTGCTAGTGGTATGGTAGGGAACGAGCAGTACTTC	CASGMVGNEQYF
TRBV24-1	many	-	TRBJ2-3	TGTGCCACCAGACCCGGATTGCCCACGGATACGCAGTATTTT	CATRPGLPTDTQYF
TRBV18	-	-	TRBJ2-7	TGTGCCAGCTCTCCACCGCCGCCGGGTTCGAGGGAGCAGTACTTC	CASSPPPPGSREQYF
TRBV12-5	-	-	TRBJ1-2	TGTGCTAGTGGTTGGGGTCTATTTGGCTACACCTTC	CASGWGLFGYTF
TRBV12-5	few	-	TRBJ1-1	TGTGCTAGTGGTTTGGTAATGGGGGTTCGCACTGAAGCTTTCTTT	CASGLVMGVRTEAFF
TRBV5-1	few	TRBD2	TRBJ2-1	TGCGCCAGCAGCTTGTTTGCGGGAGGGAACAATGAGCAGTTCTTC	CASSLFAGGNNEQFF
TRBV20-1	few	TRBD1	TRBJ2-7	TGCAGTGCTTACAGACAGGGATCCTACGAGCAGTACTTC	CSAYRQGSYEQYF
TRBV7-8	few	-	TRBJ2-3	TGTGCCAGCAGCTTAGCGGGACTCCGGGTCTTGCAGTATTTT	CASSLAGLRVLQYF
TRBV3-1	once	TRBD1	TRBJ1-4	TGTGCCAGCAGCCGATTCTCAGGGGGCGGTGAAAAACTGTTTTTT	CASSRFSGGGEKLFF
TRBV29-1	few	TRBD1	TRBJ1-1	TGCAGCGTTGGGACAGGGGCGGCAGCTTTCTTT	CSVGTGAAAFF
TRBV12-3/TRBV12-4	-	-	TRBJ1-4	TGTGCCAGCAGTTTAAATTCCGGAAAACTGTTTTTT	CASSLNSGKLFF
TRBV12-3/TRBV12-4	many	-	TRBJ2-1	TGTGCCAGCAGTTTCCCTAGGAATGAGCAGTTCTTC	CASSFPRNEQFF
TRBV7-9	-	-	TRBJ1-5	TGTGCCAGCAGCGGATCAGGGGTTTACAATCAGCCCCAGCATTTT	CASSGSGVYNQPQHF
TRBV9	-	TRBD1	TRBJ2-3	TGTGCCAGCAGCGTAGAACAGGGGACAGATACGCAGTATTTT	CASSVEQGTDTQYF